The table lists the clone carrying this TCR beta chain with a count of one. The data originate from a study of T cell changes during pregnancy in multiple sclerosis. TCRdb keeps only in-frame clones here, not all; method: immunoSEQ multiplex PCR. Of tens of thousands of clones in the sample, 85% to 95% are singletons; the top ten hold about 0.24%. Trimming pared 3 bases from V and 4 bases from J, leaving 6 bases between. This CDR3 has 12 amino acids. Germline CDR1 reads MNHNY; CDR2 reads SVGAGI (reference sequence). This chain joins TRBV6-6 and TRBJ2-5; no clear D. The source is a female donor with multiple sclerosis, enrolled in a pregnancy study. The sequenced sample was CD4+ T cells from peripheral blood mononuclear cells, obtained in the second trimester of pregnancy. The CDR3 reads CASSYRGETQYF. Here the CDR3 DNA reads TGTGCCAGCAGTTATAGAGGAGAGACCCAGTACTTC.